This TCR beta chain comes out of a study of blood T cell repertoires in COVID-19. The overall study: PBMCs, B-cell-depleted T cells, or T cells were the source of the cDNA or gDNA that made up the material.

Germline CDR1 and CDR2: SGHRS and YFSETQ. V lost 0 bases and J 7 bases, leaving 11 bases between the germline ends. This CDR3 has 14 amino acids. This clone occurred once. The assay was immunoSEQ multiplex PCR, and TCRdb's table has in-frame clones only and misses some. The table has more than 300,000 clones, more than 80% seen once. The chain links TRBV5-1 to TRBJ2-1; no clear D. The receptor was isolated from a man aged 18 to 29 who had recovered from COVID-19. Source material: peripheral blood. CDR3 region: CASSLAKRLNEQFF. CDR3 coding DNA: TGCGCCAGCAGCTTGGCCAAACGGTTAAATGAGCAGTTCTTC.